This T cell receptor beta chain was found in a study of glioma-infiltrating T cells. This CDR3 is 13 amino acids long. Looked up from germline, CDR1 is MGHRA and CDR2 is YSYEKL. V lost 2 bases, J lost 6 bases, and 8 bases lay in between. Amplification of TCR alpha and beta CDR3 regions from RNA used iRepertoire nested multiplex PCR. Each CDR3 protein gets one entry after TCRdb re-called the multiplex PCR reads with MiXCR. In the table there are more than 350,000 distinct CDR3 sequences, approximately 42% of which are singletons. This chain joins TRBV4-1 and TRBJ2-4; either TRBD1 or TRBD2 may fit D (5 bases each). The receptor was isolated from a human donor with low-grade glioma or glioblastoma, undergoing nonglioma brain surgery, or in good health (not recorded which). Sequencing was done on a sample of glioma tissue, nonneoplastic brain tissue, or PBMCs (not recorded which). The CDR3 sequence: CASSQQGRNIQYF. In DNA form, the CDR3 reads TGCGCCAGCAGCCAACAGGGACGAAACATTCAGTACTTC.